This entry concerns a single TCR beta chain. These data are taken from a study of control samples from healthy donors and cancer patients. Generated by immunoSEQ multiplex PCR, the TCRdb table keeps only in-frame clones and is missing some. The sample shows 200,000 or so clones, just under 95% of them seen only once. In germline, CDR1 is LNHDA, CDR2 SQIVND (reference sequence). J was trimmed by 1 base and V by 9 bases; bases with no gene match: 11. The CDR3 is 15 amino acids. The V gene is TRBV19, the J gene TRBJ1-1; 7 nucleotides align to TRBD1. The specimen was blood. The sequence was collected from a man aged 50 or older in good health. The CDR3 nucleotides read TGTGCCAGCTATTCGAGGACAGGCGAGAACACTGAAGCTTTCTTT. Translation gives CASYSRTGENTEAFF.